Following are 28 T cell receptor beta chains from one sample sequenced in a study of spatial heterogeneity in lung cancer. The time point is: sample taken at primary tumor resection. TCRdb processed the 5' RACE reads anew with MiXCR; each CDR3 protein has one entry. This table has 60,000 to 90,000 distinct CDR3 sequences, approximately 8% appearing once. The sequences come from PBMCs, collected at surgery. The origin of the receptors is a male donor with early-stage non-small cell lung cancer.

This rearrangement joins TRBV5-6 to TRBJ1-2, with D hard to call. V was cut by 3 bases and J by 10 bases, with 16 bases left in between. CDR1 and CDR2 from the germline V gene are SGHDT and YYEEEE. The CDR3 totals 13 residues. For the CDR3, the DNA is TGTGCCAGCAGCTCCATAGGCAGAGAAGACTACACCTTC. Its translation is CASSSIGREDYTF.

About this clonotype: An end of the junction differs from the germline gene, which may be a read error. This rearrangement joins TRBV5-1 to TRBJ2-2, with TRBD2 as a possible D gene (5 bases). There are 12 residues in the CDR3. The germline V gene has CDR1 SGHRS and CDR2 YFSETQ. The CDR3 is CASSLNTGELLF. The DNA of the CDR3 is TGCGCCAGCAGCTTAAACACCGGGGAGCTGCTTTTT.

There are many counts of this clonotype. The V gene is TRBV10-3, the J gene TRBJ2-7, with TRBD2 matching 12 bases. After removal of 2 bases from V and 5 bases from J, the junction contained 4 bases not matched to a gene. Germline V gives CDR1 ENHRY, CDR2 SYGVKD. The CDR3 has 15 residues. CDR3 sequence reads: CAISETSGRSNEQYF. The CDR3 DNA is TGTGCCATCAGTGAGACTAGCGGGAGGTCCAACGAGCAGTACTTC.

CDR3 residues: CASSLMQGDMNTEAFF. DNA for the CDR3: TGTGCCAGCAGCTTAATGCAGGGGGACATGAACACTGAAGCTTTCTTT. The chain couples TRBV7-6 to TRBJ1-1, with TRBD1 matching over 7 bases. Germline V gene data show CDR1 as SGHVS and CDR2 as FNYEAQ. The CDR3 runs 16 residues. The V and J ends lost 2 bases and 0 bases, in that order; junction bases with no gene match: 6.

This clonotype was seen many times. This chain connects TRBV29-1 to TRBJ2-5; D is possibly TRBD1 or TRBD2 (5 bases each). Germline assignment: CDR1 SQVTM and CDR2 ANQGSEA. The CDR3 is 12 residues long. V dropped 4 bases and J dropped 5 bases, with 11 bases sitting between them. The CDR3 nucleotides read TGCAGCGTTGGGTTAGGGACCGAGACCCAGTACTTC. Translating gives CSVGLGTETQYF.

V usage is TRBV4-3 and J usage is TRBJ2-7; D is unclear. Trimming stripped 0 bases from V and 0 bases from J, with 12 bases between. The CDR3 length is 16 residues. Per germline, CDR1 LGHNA and CDR2 YSLEER. CDR3 sequence reads: CASSQESLGISYEQYF. CDR3 in DNA: TGCGCCAGCAGCCAAGAGAGCCTTGGAATCTCCTACGAGCAGTACTTC.

The rearrangement uses TRBV7-2 and TRBJ2-7; TRBD1 might be the D (5 bases). Germline CDR1 reads SGHTA; CDR2 reads FQGNSA. The CDR3 totals 15 residues. Trimming removed 3 bases at V and 1 base at J, with 13 bases between. In nucleotides, the CDR3 is TGTGCCAGCAGCTTCCTGACAGTCGAGTCCTACGAGCAGTACTTC. It is translated as CASSFLTVESYEQYF.

This clonotype appeared many times. The rearrangement joins TRBV6-5 to TRBJ1-2, with a tentative D call TRBD1 (5 bases). Germline assignment: CDR1 MNHEY and CDR2 SVGAGI. CDR3 length: 13 amino acids. Trimming removed 6 bases at V and 4 bases at J, with 12 bases between. In DNA, the CDR3 is TGTGCCAGCAGGGTGGGGGTAGGCTATGGCTACACCTTC. Protein: CASRVGVGYGYTF.

This clonotype was recorded many times. The V and J genes are TRBV24-1 and TRBJ1-2; 7 bases map to TRBD1. CDR3 length: 13 amino acids. V shed 7 bases and J 0 bases; nucleotides not matched to a gene: 1. In germline, CDR1 is KGHDR, CDR2 SFDVKD. The CDR3 loop is CATRGQANYGYTF. The CDR3 DNA is TGTGCCACCAGAGGACAGGCTAACTATGGCTACACCTTC.

This clonotype was found a few times. The chain combines TRBV24-1 with TRBJ1-1; D perhaps matches TRBD1 (5 bases). This CDR3 is built from 15 residues. The ends were cut back, 4 bases at V and 1 base at J, with 12 bases in the middle. CDR1 is KGHDR and CDR2 is SFDVKD in the germline V gene. DNA for the CDR3: TGTGCCACCAGTGACCCTCGGGGCGCGAACACTGAAGCTTTCTTT. This gives the protein CATSDPRGANTEAFF.

The table lists this clonotype with many counts. This sequence joins TRBV19 and TRBJ1-5; a weak D match, TRBD1 (6 bases). The V end lost 8 bases, the J end lost 7 bases, and 12 bases lay between the germline ends. CDR3 size: 12 residues. Germline V lookup: CDR1 LNHDA, CDR2 SQIVND (reference sequence). CDR3 region: CASGGGQQPQHF. Written as DNA, the CDR3 is TGTGCCAGTGGCGGGGGGCAACAGCCCCAGCATTTT.

This clonotype was picked up a small number of times. The chain uses TRBV6-5 and TRBJ2-7, with 7 nucleotides matching TRBD2. Losses at the gene ends were 11 bases for V and 0 bases for J; bases not matched to a gene: 4. CDR1 MNHEY and CDR2 SVGAGI come from the germline V gene. This CDR3 region has 12 residues. Here the CDR3 reads CAARDYSYEQYF. CDR3 nucleotides: TGTGCCGCTCGGGACTACTCCTACGAGCAGTACTTC.

V is TRBV5-1 and J is TRBJ2-7, with D tentatively TRBD2 (5 bases). Looked up from germline, CDR1 is SGHRS and CDR2 is YFSETQ. This CDR3 spans 12 amino acids. V was shortened by 4 bases and J by 6 bases, with 11 bases between the two germline ends. The CDR3 coding sequence is TGCGCCAGCAGCATTGAGGGTTCCGAGCAGTACTTC. Residues: CASSIEGSEQYF.

This clonotype was observed many times. The V gene is TRBV2, the J gene TRBJ2-7; D is possibly TRBD1 (6 bases). Trimming removed 7 bases at V and 2 bases at J, with 15 bases between. There are 14 residues in the CDR3. The germline gives CDR1 SNHLY, CDR2 FYNNEI. CDR3 in amino acids: CASKQQGPTYEQYF. The DNA for the CDR3 is TGTGCCAGCAAGCAACAGGGACCCACCTACGAGCAGTACTTC.

The chain uses TRBV6-1 and TRBJ2-7; no firm D call. Looked up from germline, CDR1 is MNHNS and CDR2 is SASEGT. V gave up 7 bases and J gave up 4 bases, with 11 bases separating them. The CDR3 spans 12 residues. The DNA for the CDR3 is TGTGCCAGCACTATTCAGCAGTACGAGCAGTACTTC. It yields the protein CASTIQQYEQYF.

This clonotype was seen at least ten times. The chain employs TRBV4-3 and TRBJ2-1, with 9 bases identical to TRBD2. The germline gives CDR1 LGHNA, CDR2 YSLEER. The ends lost 4 bases at V and 0 bases at J; junction bases unmatched: 7. CDR3 length equals 17 residues. The CDR3 DNA sequence: TGCGCCAGCAGCCGAGGACTAGCGATAAGCTCCTACAATGAGCAGTTCTTC. This codes for CASSRGLAISSYNEQFF.

This clonotype was seen at least ten times. The chain uses TRBV5-1 and TRBJ2-3, with D possibly called TRBD1 or TRBD2 (5 bases each). The CDR3 spans 15 residues. Trimming shortened V by 4 bases and J by 3 bases, and 15 bases separated the two germline ends. The germline V gene encodes CDR1 SGHRS and CDR2 YFSETQ. In nucleotides, the CDR3 is TGCGCCAGCAGCCAGGGAGATCCCGGGACAGATACGCAGTATTTT. Its translation: CASSQGDPGTDTQYF.

A few counts support this clonotype. This rearrangement joins TRBV9 to TRBJ2-1; 7 bases align to TRBD2. J gave up 7 bases and V 0 bases, and 10 bases lay outside the gene matches. CDR1 is SGDLS, CDR2 YYNGEE, per germline. The length of the CDR3 is 16 residues. CDR3 sequence: CASSVELLASGNEQFF. The CDR3 DNA follows: TGTGCCAGCAGCGTAGAGCTACTAGCGAGCGGGAATGAGCAGTTCTTC. Complete variable domain (other parts from reference TRBV9 and TRBJ2-1): DSGVTQTPKHLITATGQRVTLRCSPRSGDLSVYWYQQSLDQGLQFLIQYYNGEERAKGNILERFSAQQFPDLHSELNLSSLELGDSALYFCASSVELLASGNEQFFGPGTRLTVL.

This clonotype has only a few counts. The chain has TRBV27 and TRBJ1-5; the D gene is possibly TRBD1 (6 bases). The V and J ends lost 5 bases and 5 bases respectively, with 13 bases between them. This CDR3 contains 14 residues. Germline CDR1 reads MNHEY; CDR2 reads SMNVEV (reference sequence). CDR3 amino acids: CASSGTGFDQPQHF. In DNA, the CDR3 is TGTGCCAGCAGTGGTACAGGGTTTGATCAGCCCCAGCATTTT.

This clonotype has a handful of counts. The rearrangement joins TRBV6-5 to TRBJ1-1; D unresolved. The CDR3 sequence is 12 residues long. Deletions cut 4 bases from V and 7 bases from J, with 10 bases between. Germline CDR1 is MNHEY and CDR2 is SVGAGI. Here the CDR3 DNA reads TGTGCCAGCAGTTGGCCTGACGGTGAAGCTTTCTTT. Translated, it gives CASSWPDGEAFF.

This clonotype was picked up many times. The chain has TRBV10-2 and TRBJ2-3; D could derive from TRBD1 or TRBD2 (5 bases each). This CDR3 is built from 16 residues. Trimming took 0 bases from V and 1 from J, leaving 11 bases between them. The germline CDR1 and CDR2 sequences are WSHSY and SAAADI. In nucleotides, the CDR3 is TGCGCCAGCAGTGAGTCGATCGGGGACGGCACAGATACGCAGTATTTT. Encoded protein: CASSESIGDGTDTQYF.

This clonotype was counted many times. The chain joins TRBV7-8 to TRBJ2-7, with 8 bases matching TRBD2. Per germline, CDR1 SGHVS and CDR2 FQNEAQ. With V trimmed by 5 bases and J by 3 bases, 3 bases remained unmatched. This CDR3 contains 13 residues. CDR3 DNA sequence: TGTGCCAGCAGCCGGGGGGGCGGCTACGAGCAGTACTTC. This gives the protein CASSRGGGYEQYF.

This clonotype was found a few times. The chain has TRBV5-4 and TRBJ2-5; D is ambiguous. Germline V gene sequence: CDR1 SGHNT, CDR2 YYREEE (reference sequence). V gave up 2 bases and J gave up 2 bases, with 4 bases separating them. This CDR3 is 12 amino acids long. DNA of the CDR3: TGTGCCAGCAGCTTTTTTCAAGAGACCCAGTACTTC. This translates into CASSFFQETQYF.

In this sample, this clonotype turned up a few times. The genes are TRBV27 and TRBJ2-4; 8 positions match TRBD1. CDR1 is MNHEY and CDR2 is SMNVEV in the germline V gene (reference sequence). The V segment lost 6 bases and the J segment 8 bases; nucleotides outside the gene matches: 6. The CDR3 contains 13 residues. In nucleotides, the CDR3 is TGTGCCAGCAGGAGACAGGGGTTGGACATTCAGTACTTC. This gives the protein CASRRQGLDIQYF.

This clonotype was detected a few times. The rearrangement joins TRBV27 to TRBJ2-3; D gene unclear. With 5 bases removed from V and 6 bases from J, the gap between germline ends came to 15 bases. The CDR3 consists of 14 residues. The germline V gene encodes CDR1 MNHEY and CDR2 SMNVEV (reference sequence). CDR3 region: CASSPGTLGDTQYF. The CDR3 DNA follows: TGTGCCAGCAGTCCAGGTACCCTGGGGGATACGCAGTATTTT.

This clonotype occurred a few times. J is TRBJ2-7 and V is TRBV6-1; 8 bases map to TRBD1. The CDR3 spans 15 residues. With V trimmed by 2 bases and J by 4 bases, 7 bases remained unmatched. Germline CDR1 MNHNS, CDR2 SASEGT. CDR3 protein: CASSESGTGPYEQYF. The CDR3, as DNA: TGTGCCAGCAGTGAATCGGGGACAGGTCCGTACGAGCAGTACTTC.

This clonotype has ten or more counts. The chain combines TRBV6-6 with TRBJ2-3; no reliable D call. In germline, CDR1 is MNHNY, CDR2 SVGAGI (reference sequence). This CDR3 has 12 residues. Trimming removed 6 bases from V and 0 bases from J, with 4 bases in between. CDR3 in DNA: TGTGCCAGCAGGGACAGCACAGATACGCAGTATTTT. This translates into CASRDSTDTQYF.

This clonotype occurred many times. V gene TRBV29-1 combines with J gene TRBJ2-2, with TRBD1 matching over 8 bases. V lost 6 bases, J lost 4 bases, and 4 bases stayed unmatched. Per germline, CDR1 SQVTM and CDR2 ANQGSEA. The CDR3 runs to 13 residues. The CDR3 DNA sequence: TGCAGCGTGTACAGGGGGATCACCGGGGAGCTGTTTTTT. As protein: CSVYRGITGELFF.